The sequence of this TCR beta chain was determined in a study of long-term antiretroviral therapy in people with HIV. Study overall: First collections came about a decade before the 2015 immediate-ART recommendation. Study findings and constraints: Repertoire composition at all time points was dominated by clones that had expanded before ART. HIV repertoire CDR3 lengths ranged less widely than those of controls.

In the case of this clone: The antigen remains undetermined.

Sequencing relied on immunoSEQ assay v3.0, run at survey level. TCRdb keeps only in-frame clones here, not all; method: immunoSEQ multiplex PCR. Altogether about 25,000 clones are present, 85% to 90% being singletons, with the ten largest covering more than 3%. Two or more post-ART PBMC samples, plus at least one pre-ART sample, were available for each donor. The sequencing used unsorted PBMCs, collected 1.9 years after starting antiretroviral therapy. This sequence originates from a woman aged 25-40 years with HIV.

For the CDR3, the DNA is TGTGCCAGCAGCTCAGGGGGCTATGGCTACACCTTC. Protein sequence: CASSSGGYGYTF. V and J are TRBV7-9 and TRBJ1-2; TRBD1 aligns across 7 bases. This CDR3 is built from 12 residues. The V segment lost 4 bases and the J segment 4 bases; nucleotides outside the gene matches: 0. CDR1 and CDR2 (germline): SEHNR, FQNEAQ (reference sequence). Supplemented by reference TRBV7-9 and TRBJ1-2, the full variable domain reads DTGVSQNPRHKITKRGQNVTFRCDPISEHNRLYWYRQTLGQGPEFLTYFQNEAQLEKSRLLSDRFSAERPKGSFSTLEIQRTEQGDSAMYLCASSSGGYGYTFGSGTRLTVV.